The clone carrying this TCR beta chain was seen ten or more times. What it recognizes is unknown. The data were obtained in a study of naive and memory T cell subsets. General study results and limits: The RNA method is potentially sensitive to activation and differentiation changes.

The germline gives CDR1 MNHNY, CDR2 SVGAGI (reference sequence). V lost 6 bases and J 4 bases, leaving 22 bases between the germline ends. This CDR3 is 16 amino acids long. The library had UMIs added by 3' ligation of an oligonucleotide to TCR cDNA. Whole blood, 2 to 2.5 ml, came from adult healthy volunteers. Input was roughly 1 to 1000 ng of DNase-treated total RNA without cell sorting. Ligated cDNA underwent four rounds of PCR with nested alpha and beta constant region primers and SP2. For blood and skin samples, reverse transcription used TCR alpha and beta constant primers. TCRdb processed the 5' RACE reads anew with MiXCR; each CDR3 protein has one entry. Counted here are about 32,000 distinct CDR3 sequences, 15% to 20% occurring once; the ten biggest clones make up around 2.7%.

The TCR was taken from a female donor in good health. The chain recombines TRBV6-6 with TRBJ2-7; D may be TRBD2 (5 bases). CDR3 residues: CASSPIVDSERYEQYF. CDR3 coding DNA: TGTGCCAGCAGCCCAATCGTGGACTCGGAAAGGTACGAGCAGTACTTC.